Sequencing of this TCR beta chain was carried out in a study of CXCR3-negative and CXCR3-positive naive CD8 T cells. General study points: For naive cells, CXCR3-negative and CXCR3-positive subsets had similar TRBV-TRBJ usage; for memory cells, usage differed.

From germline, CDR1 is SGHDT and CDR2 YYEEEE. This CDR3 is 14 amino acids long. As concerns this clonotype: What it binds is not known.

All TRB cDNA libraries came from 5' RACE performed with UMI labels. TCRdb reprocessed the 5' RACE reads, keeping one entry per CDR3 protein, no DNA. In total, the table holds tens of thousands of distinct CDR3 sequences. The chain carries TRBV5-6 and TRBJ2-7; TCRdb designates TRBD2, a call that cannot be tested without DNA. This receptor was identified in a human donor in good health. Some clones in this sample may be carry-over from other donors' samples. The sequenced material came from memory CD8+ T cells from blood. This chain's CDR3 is CASSLGLADYEQYF. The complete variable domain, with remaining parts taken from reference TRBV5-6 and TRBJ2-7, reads DAGVTQSPTHLIKTRGQQVTLRCSPKSGHDTVSWYQQALGQGPQFIFQYYEEEERQRGNFPDRFSGHQFPNYSSELNVNALLLGDSALYLCASSLGLADYEQYFGPGTRLTVT.